The sequence of this T cell receptor (beta chain) was determined in a study of molecular identifiers for immune sequencing clone quantification. The germline gives CDR1 SEHNR, CDR2 FQNEAQ (reference sequence). Trimming took off 5 bases at V and 1 base at J, with 19 bases between the two ends. This CDR3 spans 17 amino acids. In TCRdb, the PCR reads were re-called with MiXCR into one record per CDR3 protein. The repertoire includes approximately 550,000 distinct CDR3 sequences, roughly 25% of them detected once, and around 0.8% sits in the top ten. This clonotype was seen a handful of times. Using a CD8+CD4-CCR7+CD45RA+ phenotype, naive CD8 T cells were sorted.

The clonotype was recovered from a human donor in good health. Some libraries in this study had Jurkat cell RNA spiked in. V usage is TRBV7-9 and J usage is TRBJ2-3; possible D gene TRBD1, 6 bases. Material for sequencing was naive CD8+ T cells from blood, with Jurkat cell RNA spiked in. Subset indicated: FACS-sorted CD8+CD4-CCR7+CD45RA+ naive T cells. The CDR3 is CASSQVFGRGGTDTQYF. The CDR3 nucleotides read TGTGCCAGCAGCCAGGTGTTTGGCAGGGGCGGCACAGATACGCAGTATTTT. Based on the CDR3 plus reference TRBV7-9 and TRBJ2-3, the full variable domain is DTGVSQNPRHKITKRGQNVTFRCDPISEHNRLYWYRQTLGQGPEFLTYFQNEAQLEKSRLLSDRFSAERPKGSFSTLEIQRTEQGDSAMYLCASSQVFGRGGTDTQYFGPGTRLTVL.